The 25 T cell receptor beta chains given below trace back to one sample, sequenced in a study of brain T cells in children with intractable seizures. The assay was immunoSEQ multiplex PCR, and TCRdb's table has in-frame clones only and misses some. The sample consists of hundreds of thousands of clones, over 90% of them appearing once. Time point: blood from clinic visit 5 months post-surgery; TSC patient then seizure free. The sample here was peripheral blood, taken about 5 months after surgery. These receptors all stem from a boy in the first two years of life with tuberous sclerosis and intractable seizures.

The rearrangement joins TRBV7-6 to TRBJ2-5; possibly TRBD1 for D (5 bases). The length of the CDR3 is 12 residues. Germline V lookup: CDR1 SGHVS, CDR2 FNYEAQ. V shed 2 bases and J shed 4 bases, with 5 bases lying between them. CDR3 sequence: CASSLQGETQYF. The CDR3 nucleotides are TGTGCCAGCAGCTTACAGGGAGAGACCCAGTACTTC.

In regard to this clone: One junction end does not reproduce the germline sequence, and a read error may be involved. The V and J genes are TRBV30 and TRBJ1-1, with unresolved D. The CDR3 consists of 10 residues. In germline, CDR1 is GTSNPN, CDR2 SVGIG (reference sequence). CDR3 sequence reads: CAWGNTEAFF. The CDR3 DNA reads as TGCGCATGGGGAAACACTGAAGCTTTCTTT. Using reference TRBV30 and TRBJ1-1 for the parts outside the CDR3, the full variable domain is SQTIHQWPATLVQPVGSPLSLECTVEGTSNPNLYWYRQAAGRGLQLLFYSVGIGQISSEVPQNLSASRPQDRQFILSSKKLLLSDSGFYLCAWGNTEAFFGQGTRLTVV.

The rearrangement joins TRBV6-2 or TRBV6-3 to TRBJ1-2; TRBD1 matches 10 bases. The CDR3 is made up of 17 amino acids. Unmatched junction bases numbered 10, after V lost 2 bases and J lost 4 bases. Germline lookup yields CDR1 MNHEY and CDR2 SVGEGT. The CDR3 is CASSYPNLRTGGYGYTF. The CDR3 DNA sequence: TGTGCCAGCAGTTACCCGAACCTACGGACAGGGGGCTATGGCTACACCTTC.

This clone has a handful of counts. The same CDR3 arises from other DNA sequences in this sample as well. V and J are TRBV12-3 or TRBV12-4 and TRBJ2-7; 7 nucleotides align to TRBD1. The CDR3 extends over 13 amino acids. V trimming: 5 bases; J trimming: 3 bases; junction bases outside the gene matches: 4. The CDR3 nucleotides read TGTGCCAGCAGTCTCCGGGACAGCTACGAGCAGTACTTC. It specifies CASSLRDSYEQYF.

V usage is TRBV19 and J usage is TRBJ1-2; the D gene is possibly TRBD1 (5 bases). V lost 3 bases and J lost 6, with 8 bases in between. Germline assignment: CDR1 LNHDA and CDR2 SQIVND (reference sequence). The CDR3 contains 12 residues. In DNA form, the CDR3 reads TGTGCCAGTAGTATCGGGGGGAATGGCTACACCTTC. Its protein is CASSIGGNGYTF.

The chain couples TRBV7-8 to TRBJ1-2; D ambiguous. Germline V gene sequence: CDR1 SGHVS, CDR2 FQNEAQ. This CDR3 is built from 16 residues. Deletions cut 5 bases from V and 4 bases from J, with 20 bases between. Here the CDR3 reads CASSTDTLREIYGYTF. In DNA form, the CDR3 reads TGTGCCAGCAGCACCGATACCCTAAGGGAGATCTATGGCTACACCTTC.

This rearrangement joins TRBV28 to TRBJ2-7; D remains unclear. CDR1 is MDHEN and CDR2 is SYDVKM in the germline V gene. There are 15 residues in the CDR3. The V end lost 4 bases, the J end lost 2 bases, and 15 bases lay between the germline ends. The CDR3 region is CASSSPTRIAYEQYF. CDR3 DNA: TGTGCCAGCAGTTCTCCAACCAGGATTGCCTACGAGCAGTACTTC.

The chain is built from TRBV20-1 and TRBJ2-7; D is unresolved. The V end was cut by 5 bases, the J end by 2 bases, with 7 bases between. The V gene's germline CDR1 is DFQATT and CDR2 SNEGSKA (reference sequence). The CDR3 contains 11 residues. CDR3 in DNA: TGCAGTGCTGCGGCCCCCTACGAGCAGTACTTC. Protein sequence: CSAAAPYEQYF.

The rearrangement uses TRBV12-5 and TRBJ2-7; TRBD2 is a possible D gene (6 bases). V was pared by 7 bases and J by 2 bases, with 24 bases between. Germline loops: CDR1 LGHNT, CDR2 FRNRAP. CDR3 length equals 17 residues. The CDR3 sequence: CASAELNGGSGTYEQYF. Written as DNA, the CDR3 is TGTGCTAGTGCCGAATTGAATGGGGGTAGCGGAACCTACGAGCAGTACTTC.

The CDR3 DNA sequence: TGTGCCATCAGCGGACAGGCCCGCACAGATACGCAGTATTTT. Protein product: CAISGQARTDTQYF. The chain couples TRBV10-3 to TRBJ2-3; 7 bases fit TRBD1. J was trimmed by 1 base and V by 6 bases; bases with no gene match: 4. The CDR3 runs to 14 residues. CDR1 is ENHRY, CDR2 SYGVKD, per germline.

On this clone itself: A read error may produce the germline difference seen at one junction end. The same CDR3 also results from other DNA sequences found in this sample. The V call is TRBV12-3 or TRBV12-4, the J call TRBJ1-1; weak D call: TRBD1 (5 bases). The CDR3 has 13 residues. CDR3 nucleotide sequence: TGTGCCAGTAGTTTCAGGGTGAACACTGAAGCTTTCTTT. Amino acids: CASSFRVNTEAFF.

This sequence joins TRBV5-6 and TRBJ2-1; TRBD2 matches 7 bases. J gave up 6 bases and V 3 bases, and 3 bases lay outside the gene matches. Germline V gene data show CDR1 as SGHDT and CDR2 as YYEEEE. The CDR3 contains 13 residues. CDR3 residues: CASSSVAGNEQFF. CDR3 bases: TGTGCCAGCAGCTCTGTAGCGGGCAATGAGCAGTTCTTC.

As concerns this clone: At the DNA level, this CDR3 is encoded by other sequences in the same sample as well. The CDR3 DNA sequence: TGTGCCAGCAGCTTAGGGCAGGGCGACTATGGCTACACCTTC. Translating it yields CASSLGQGDYGYTF. The chain joins TRBV7-9 to TRBJ1-2, with D maybe TRBD1 (5 bases). CDR1 and CDR2 (germline): SEHNR, FQNEAQ (reference sequence). The V and J ends lost 1 base and 3 bases respectively, with 9 bases between them. The CDR3 spans 14 residues. The full variable domain, in which reference TRBV7-9 and TRBJ1-2 provide the parts outside the CDR3, is DTGVSQNPRHKITKRGQNVTFRCDPISEHNRLYWYRQTLGQGPEFLTYFQNEAQLEKSRLLSDRFSAERPKGSFSTLEIQRTEQGDSAMYLCASSLGQGDYGYTFGSGTRLTVV.

The chain carries TRBV4-2 and TRBJ2-3; 9 nucleotides match TRBD2. V lost 0 bases, J lost 6 bases, and 4 bases stayed unmatched. The CDR3 has 15 residues. Germline lookup yields CDR1 LGHNA and CDR2 YNFKEQ. CDR3 residues: CASSQEGTSRDTQYF. CDR3 sequence (DNA): TGTGCCAGCAGCCAAGAAGGGACTAGCAGGGATACGCAGTATTTT.

The chain links TRBV11-1 to TRBJ1-3; D not resolved. The germline gives CDR1 SGHAT, CDR2 FQDESV (reference sequence). The V and J ends lost 5 bases and 0 bases respectively, with 11 bases between them. CDR3 length: 15 amino acids. The CDR3 DNA reads TGTGCCAGCAGCCCCCGACACGACTCTGGAAACACCATATATTTT. It is translated as CASSPRHDSGNTIYF.

The chain carries TRBV5-1 and TRBJ1-4; possible D gene TRBD1, 5 bases. V lost 0 bases and J lost 7, with 10 bases in between. This CDR3 is 14 amino acids long. In germline, CDR1 is SGHRS, CDR2 YFSETQ. The DNA of the CDR3 is TGCGCCAGCAGCTTGGCCGGGGGAGGTGAAAAACTGTTTTTT. Its translation: CASSLAGGGEKLFF.

The rearrangement uses TRBV4-1 and TRBJ1-2; 12 bases are shared with TRBD1. Germline CDR1 is MGHRA and CDR2 is YSYEKL. The V gene end was trimmed by 4 bases and the J gene end by 6 bases; junction bases not matched to a gene: 9. This CDR3 contains 16 residues. This CDR3 is CASSPLQGTGGNGYTF. For the CDR3, the DNA is TGCGCCAGCAGCCCGTTGCAGGGGACAGGGGGCAATGGCTACACCTTC.

The chain links TRBV7-3 to TRBJ2-3; the match to TRBD2 covers 11 bases. The CDR3 spans 15 residues. Trimming removed 5 bases from V and 2 bases from J; junction bases left unmatched: 3. Germline V gene lookup returns CDR1 SGHTA and CDR2 FQGTGA. This CDR3 reads CASSQGLADTDTQYF. The CDR3, as DNA: TGTGCCAGCAGCCAGGGACTAGCGGACACAGATACGCAGTATTTT.

The chain carries TRBV9 and TRBJ1-1, with D unclear. The CDR3 consists of 12 residues. The V end was cut by 4 bases, the J end by 0 bases, with 4 bases between. Germline V gene lookup returns CDR1 SGDLS and CDR2 YYNGEE. CDR3 DNA sequence: TGTGCCAGCAGCCCAGTGAACACTGAAGCTTTCTTT. Translating gives CASSPVNTEAFF.

This chain links TRBV11-2 with TRBJ2-7; weak D call: TRBD2 (6 bases). The CDR3 consists of 16 residues. Germline lookup yields CDR1 SGHAT and CDR2 FQNNGV. The V end lost 0 bases, the J end lost 3 bases, and 15 bases lay between the germline ends. The CDR3 nucleotides read TGTGCCAGCAGCTTAGACATTAGGAGGGCCCTCTACGAGCAGTACTTC. Its translation is CASSLDIRRALYEQYF.

The V and J genes are TRBV19 and TRBJ2-3; D remains unclear. Germline V gene lookup returns CDR1 LNHDA and CDR2 SQIVND (reference sequence). The CDR3 length is 11 residues. V dropped 7 bases and J dropped 6 bases, with 8 bases sitting between them. The CDR3 reads CASISGDTQYF. DNA for the CDR3: TGTGCCAGTATAAGTGGGGATACGCAGTATTTT.

The CDR3 nucleotides are TGTGCCAGCAGCGCTCGGACGGGGAGCACAGATACGCAGTATTTT. Translating it yields CASSARTGSTDTQYF. The chain carries TRBV9 and TRBJ2-3; possibly TRBD2 for D (5 bases). V was shortened by 3 bases and J by 0 bases, with 11 bases between the two germline ends. The germline CDR1 and CDR2 sequences are SGDLS and YYNGEE. The CDR3 contains 15 residues.

The genes are TRBV19 and TRBJ2-2, with D possibly being TRBD1 (5 bases). Trimming left V 1 base short and J 4 bases short, with 16 bases between. The CDR3 totals 17 residues. The germline V gene encodes CDR1 LNHDA and CDR2 SQIVND (reference sequence). CDR3 DNA: TGTGCCAGTAGTATAGTCGGACACTTGAAAGCCACCGGGGAGCTGTTTTTT. This codes for CASSIVGHLKATGELFF. The full variable domain, rest sourced from reference TRBV19 and TRBJ2-2, is DGGITQSPKYLFRKEGQNVTLSCEQNLNHDAMYWYRQDPGQGLRLIYYSQIVNDFQKGDIAEGYSVSREKKESFPLTVTSAQKNPTAFYLCASSIVGHLKATGELFFGEGSRLTVL.

This chain links TRBV5-1 with TRBJ2-5, with D tentatively TRBD1 or TRBD2 (5 bases each). Germline V gene data show CDR1 as SGHRS and CDR2 as YFSETQ. The CDR3 spans 14 residues. V lost 4 bases and J 5 bases, leaving 15 bases between the germline ends. In DNA form, the CDR3 reads TGCGCCAGCAGCAGAACCGGGACGTTGGAGACCCAGTACTTC. This codes for CASSRTGTLETQYF.

This clone was seen a few times. Compared with germline, one end of the junction differs, possibly owing to a read error. The gene calls are TRBV7-7 and TRBJ2-2, with D maybe TRBD1 (5 bases). CDR1 is SSHAT, CDR2 FNYEAQ, per germline (reference sequence). The CDR3 covers 15 residues. The CDR3 loop reads CASSLAAGYTGELFF. For the CDR3, the DNA is TGTGCTAGCAGCTTAGCTGCAGGGTATACCGGGGAGCTGTTTTTT.